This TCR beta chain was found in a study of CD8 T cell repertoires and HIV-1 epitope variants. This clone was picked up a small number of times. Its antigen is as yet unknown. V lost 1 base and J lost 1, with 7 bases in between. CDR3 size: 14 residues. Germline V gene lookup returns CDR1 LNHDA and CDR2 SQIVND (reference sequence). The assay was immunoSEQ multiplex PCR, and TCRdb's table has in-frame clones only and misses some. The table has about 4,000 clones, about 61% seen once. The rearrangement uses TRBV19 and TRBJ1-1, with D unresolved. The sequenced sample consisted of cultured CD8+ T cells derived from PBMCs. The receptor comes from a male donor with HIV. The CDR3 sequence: CASSIGGPNTEAFF. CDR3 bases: TGTGCCAGTAGTATAGGGGGTCCGAACACTGAAGCTTTCTTT.